Following are 23 T cell receptor beta chains from one sample sequenced in a study of T cell responses to AZD1222 COVID-19 vaccine. TCRdb keeps only in-frame clones here, not all; method: immunoSEQ multiplex PCR. This table holds just under 75,000 clones, around three quarters found once. Sequencing was performed on peripheral blood, taken 28 days after the second AZD1222 dose. These receptors originate from an adult who received the AZD1222 COVID-19 vaccine.

The chain uses TRBV30 and TRBJ2-3; D gene unclear. Per germline, CDR1 GTSNPN and CDR2 SVGIG (reference sequence). The CDR3 contains 12 residues. V lost 2 bases, J lost 2 bases, and 5 bases lay in between. CDR3 protein: CAWSPLTDTQYF. CDR3 bases: TGTGCCTGGAGTCCTCTCACAGATACGCAGTATTTT.

This clone occurred once. The chain has TRBV28 and TRBJ1-5; 7 positions agree with TRBD1. Germline V gene sequence: CDR1 MDHEN, CDR2 SYDVKM. This CDR3 contains 15 residues. Trimming removed 5 bases from V and 0 bases from J; junction bases left unmatched: 4. This chain's CDR3 is CASSIGQVSNQPQHF. The CDR3 coding sequence is TGTGCCAGCAGTATAGGACAGGTTAGCAATCAGCCCCAGCATTTT.

The rearrangement joins TRBV5-1 to TRBJ1-1; 7 positions agree with TRBD1. The CDR3 extends over 14 amino acids. Looked up from germline, CDR1 is SGHRS and CDR2 is YFSETQ. The V gene end was trimmed by 4 bases and the J gene end by 7 bases; junction bases not matched to a gene: 10. This CDR3 reads CASSPGQVRVEAFF. As DNA, the CDR3 is TGCGCCAGCAGCCCCGGACAGGTTCGGGTTGAAGCTTTCTTT.

The gene calls are TRBV18 and TRBJ2-7, with a tentative D call TRBD2 (6 bases). Trimming removed 0 bases at V and 6 bases at J, with 18 bases between. This CDR3 comprises 16 residues. The germline CDR1 and CDR2 sequences are KGHSH and LQKENI. The DNA of the CDR3 is TGTGCCAGCTCACCACCGGAGAAAGGGAGCGGGCTCGAGCAGTACTTC. Its protein is CASSPPEKGSGLEQYF.

This clone showed up just a few times. The rearrangement joins TRBV11-2 to TRBJ2-5; 11 nucleotides align to TRBD1. The CDR3 covers 16 residues. J was trimmed by 1 base and V by 6 bases; bases with no gene match: 7. The germline V gene has CDR1 SGHAT and CDR2 FQNNGV. The CDR3 reads CASRRPGTGGQETQYF. The CDR3 DNA is TGTGCCAGCAGACGCCCCGGGACAGGGGGCCAAGAGACCCAGTACTTC.

This chain uses TRBV11-3 with TRBJ2-2; D is perhaps TRBD1 or TRBD2 (6 bases each). The germline V gene encodes CDR1 SGHNT and CDR2 YENEEA. V was shortened by 3 bases and J by 8 bases, with 13 bases between the two germline ends. The CDR3 sequence is 14 residues long. CDR3 coding DNA: TGTGCCAGCAGCTTGGGACTCCAGGGGGGGGAGCTGTTTTTT. This gives the protein CASSLGLQGGELFF.

The rearrangement uses TRBV7-3 and TRBJ2-5; D assignment may be TRBD1 or TRBD2 (5 bases each). V lost 2 bases and J lost 5, with 12 bases in between. Germline CDR1 and CDR2: SGHTA and FQGTGA. The CDR3 is made up of 14 amino acids. The CDR3 spells CASSLGGTRETQYF. The CDR3 bases are TGTGCCAGCAGCTTAGGGGGTACGAGGGAGACCCAGTACTTC.

The V gene is TRBV29-1, the J gene TRBJ2-6; a weak D match, TRBD2 (5 bases). This CDR3 is 17 amino acids long. Trimming took off 4 bases at V and 3 bases at J, with 19 bases between the two ends. CDR1 and CDR2 (germline): SQVTM, ANQGSEA. CDR3 in DNA: TGCAGCGTTGCCCTTGAGGGTTCCCAAATTGGGGCCAACGTCCTGACTTTC. It translates to CSVALEGSQIGANVLTF. Based on the CDR3 plus reference TRBV29-1 and TRBJ2-6, the full variable domain is SAVISQKPSRDICQRGTSLTIQCQVDSQVTMMFWYRQQPGQSLTLIATANQGSEATYESGFVIDKFPISRPNLTFSTLTVSNMSPEDSSIYLCSVALEGSQIGANVLTFGAGSRLTVL.

V and J are TRBV23-1 and TRBJ2-6; 7 bases are a match to TRBD1. TRBV23-1 is an open reading frame whose function is uncertain. V dropped 7 bases and J dropped 0; count of bases not matched to a gene: 9. CDR3 length equals 17 residues. The CDR3 region has the DNA TGCGCCAGCAAGGGCAGGGGGTCCAGCTCTGGGGCCAACGTCCTGACTTTC. Amino acids: CASKGRGSSSGANVLTF.

The chain employs TRBV5-1 and TRBJ2-1, with D maybe TRBD2 (6 bases). Trimming removed 4 bases at V and 8 bases at J, with 25 bases between. Germline V CDR1 and CDR2: SGHRS, YFSETQ. This CDR3 is 17 amino acids long. CDR3: CASSPPLRESRVYEQFF. CDR3 DNA: TGCGCCAGCAGCCCCCCCCTCCGGGAGTCTCGGGTGTATGAGCAGTTCTTC.

The genes are TRBV11-2 and TRBJ1-3; no reliable D call. Germline V gene lookup returns CDR1 SGHAT and CDR2 FQNNGV. The V end lost 5 bases, the J end lost 0 bases, and 5 bases lay between the germline ends. The CDR3 length is 13 residues. CDR3 nucleotide sequence: TGTGCCAGCAGCCCCCTCTCTGGAAACACCATATATTTT. This codes for CASSPLSGNTIYF.

In this sample, this clone turned up a few times. V and J are TRBV28 and TRBJ2-4; no firm D call. CDR3 length equals 16 residues. Looked up from germline, CDR1 is MDHEN and CDR2 is SYDVKM. Trimming took 1 base from V and 0 from J, leaving 10 bases between them. As DNA, the CDR3 is TGTGCCAGCAGTTTATTTTCGGTTACAGCCAAAAACATTCAGTACTTC. This codes for CASSLFSVTAKNIQYF.

The chain is built from TRBV19 and TRBJ1-1, with a tentative D call TRBD1 (6 bases). Deletions cut 7 bases from V and 0 bases from J, with 12 bases between. The CDR3 is made up of 14 amino acids. Germline assignment: CDR1 LNHDA and CDR2 SQIVND (reference sequence). This CDR3 reads CASIPWGLNTEAFF. In DNA form, the CDR3 reads TGTGCCAGTATTCCTTGGGGGCTGAACACTGAAGCTTTCTTT.

This chain's CDR3 is CASSADTTRGYTF. CDR3 nucleotide sequence: TGTGCCAGCAGTGCGGACACAACTCGTGGCTACACCTTC. The chain combines TRBV6-2 or TRBV6-3 with TRBJ1-2; D is possibly TRBD1 (5 bases). From germline, CDR1 is MNHEY and CDR2 SVGEGT. CDR3 length: 13 amino acids. V was clipped by 5 bases and J by 7 bases, with 14 bases between them.

The V and J genes are TRBV6-4 and TRBJ2-3; D is uncertain. Germline CDR1 is MRHNA and CDR2 is SNTAGT. Trimming removed 0 bases from V and 2 bases from J, with 3 bases in between. This CDR3 contains 13 residues. CDR3: CASSDSNTDTQYF. CDR3 nucleotides: TGTGCCAGCAGTGACTCGAACACAGATACGCAGTATTTT.

The chain has TRBV12-5 and TRBJ2-1; 10 nucleotides line up with TRBD1. CDR1 is LGHNT, CDR2 FRNRAP, per germline. The V segment lost 5 bases and the J segment 15 bases; nucleotides outside the gene matches: 10. The CDR3 is 13 amino acids. CDR3 loop: CASGGTGQGKPFF. The CDR3 coding sequence is TGTGCTAGTGGTGGGACGGGACAGGGGAAACCGTTCTTC.

The chain couples TRBV5-4 to TRBJ1-1; tentatively, D is TRBD1 (5 bases). This CDR3 has 13 residues. CDR1 is SGHNT, CDR2 YYREEE, per germline (reference sequence). V was clipped by 3 bases and J by 7 bases, with 13 bases between them. The CDR3 loop reads CASSSQGSLEAFF. The CDR3 DNA reads as TGTGCCAGCAGCTCGCAGGGCTCACTTGAAGCTTTCTTT. Variable domain in full (rest from reference TRBV5-4 and TRBJ1-1): ETGVTQSPTHLIKTRGQQVTLRCSSQSGHNTVSWYQQALGQGPQFIFQYYREEENGRGNFPPRFSGLQFPNYSSELNVNALELDDSALYLCASSSQGSLEAFFGQGTRLTVV.

This clone was seen only a few times. J is TRBJ2-2 and V is TRBV29-1, with 8 bases aligning to TRBD2. Germline V gene sequence: CDR1 SQVTM, CDR2 ANQGSEA. The CDR3 totals 13 residues. After removal of 6 bases from V and 1 base from J, the junction contained 1 base not matched to a gene. The CDR3 region has the DNA TGCAGCGTCCTAGCGGGGAACACCGGGGAGCTGTTTTTT. This codes for CSVLAGNTGELFF.

The rearrangement uses TRBV7-2 and TRBJ2-5; no clear D. The CDR3 is made up of 13 amino acids. Between the trimmed V and J ends, which lost 2 bases and 5 bases, there was a span of 9 bases. Germline V gene sequence: CDR1 SGHTA, CDR2 FQGNSA. The CDR3 coding sequence is TGTGCCAGCAGCTTAACCCGGTTGGAGACCCAGTACTTC. As protein: CASSLTRLETQYF.

The V gene is TRBV12-3 or TRBV12-4, the J gene TRBJ2-3; D unresolved. Between the trimmed V and J ends, which lost 3 bases and 3 bases, there was a span of 4 bases. There are 12 residues in the CDR3. The CDR3 spells CASSLVTDTQYF. The CDR3 bases are TGTGCCAGCAGTTTGGTAACAGATACGCAGTATTTT.

The J gene is TRBJ2-5, the V gene TRBV28; D might be TRBD2 (6 bases). Germline V gene lookup returns CDR1 MDHEN and CDR2 SYDVKM. The CDR3 covers 13 residues. With 6 bases removed from V and 3 bases from J, the gap between germline ends came to 11 bases. CDR3: CASRSGGEETQYF. CDR3 in DNA: TGTGCCAGCAGAAGCGGAGGGGAAGAGACCCAGTACTTC.

The rearrangement uses TRBV7-3 and TRBJ2-1, with 13 bases lining up with TRBD2. The junction had 3 bases not matched to a gene; V was cut back by 3 bases and J by 7 bases. The CDR3 consists of 15 residues. CDR1 and CDR2 from the germline V gene are SGHTA and FQGTGA. The CDR3 protein is CASSFRLAGGNEQFF. Written as DNA, the CDR3 is TGTGCCAGCAGCTTTCGACTAGCGGGGGGTAATGAGCAGTTCTTC.

This clone was seen just once. The J gene is TRBJ2-5, the V gene TRBV9, with a tentative D call TRBD2 (5 bases). CDR1 is SGDLS and CDR2 is YYNGEE in the germline V gene. The CDR3 contains 16 residues. The ends were cut back, 0 bases at V and 0 bases at J, with 12 bases in the middle. The CDR3 region has the DNA TGTGCCAGCAGCGTAGCCGGAGGAGCGAACCAAGAGACCCAGTACTTC. Its translation: CASSVAGGANQETQYF.